Reported below is one TCR beta chain. Its antigen is not identified. The data are from a study of shared clonotypes between healthy human individuals. Findings and limits, study-wide: Across subsets, estimated richness was generally greater for naive than for memory populations.

In the sorted-subset replicate PCRs, 150 to 200 ng DNA, 25,000 to 35,000 T cell genomes, was used. The method was immunoSEQ multiplex PCR; TCRdb's version includes in-frame clones alone and lacks a portion of them. The table has 550,000 to 800,000 clones, about 90% seen once; the top ten hold about 33%. The ends were cut back, 3 bases at V and 4 bases at J, with 11 bases in the middle. CDR1 and CDR2 from the germline V gene are SGHKS and YYEKEE (reference sequence). The CDR3 contains 14 residues. The chain uses TRBV5-5 and TRBJ1-5, with D tentatively TRBD1 (5 bases). Sequenced sample: memory CD8+ T cells from PBMCs. The subset was: CD45RO+ cells pooled with CCR7-negative TemRA cells. The clonotype was recovered from a man aged 18 to 29 in good health. Some clones in this sample may be carry-over from other donors' samples. The CDR3 loop is CASSWDGRNQPQHF. The DNA for the CDR3 is TGTGCCAGCAGCTGGGACGGGAGAAATCAGCCCCAGCATTTT. Together with reference TRBV5-5 and TRBJ1-5, the CDR3 gives the full variable domain: DAGVTQSPTHLIKTRGQQVTLRCSPISGHKSVSWYQQVLGQGPQFIFQYYEKEERGRGNFPDRFSARQFPNYSSELNVNALLLGDSALYLCASSWDGRNQPQHFGDGTRLSIL.